This T cell receptor beta chain was captured in a study of blood T cell repertoires in COVID-19 (dated by TCRdb to 2018 to 2021). For the wider study: Collaborator samples came from the United States, Italy and Spain and covered acute and convalescent phases of COVID-19. Subjects who had been exposed to COVID-19, were actively infected with it, or had recovered from it provided the deeply sampled blood TCRbeta repertoires that made up the dataset. The repertoires were released in a freely available public database intended as a resource for research on the immune response to SARS-CoV-2. The prospective study material was composed of cDNA or gDNA derived from T cells, B-cell-depleted T cells, or PBMCs. Samples came from the ongoing ImmuneRACE study (first 160 participants) plus 1,254 subjects from 6 global collaborators. A de-identified subject ID, COVID-19 status, age in years and sex were almost always included in the sample metadata. HLA class I and class II types, where available, came from metadata supplied by the sample provider rather than from assay-based typing.

Enrolling through a virtual design, the prospective study's participants ranged in age from about 18 to 100 years and lived across 24 United States geographic areas. In the prospective study, participants were assigned to cohorts based on the clinical history participants reported in a screening survey and a study questionnaire. A participant counted as exposed if, within 2 weeks of entering the study, that participant had been in contact with someone who had a PCR-confirmed or clinician-diagnosed COVID-19 case. In the prospective study, mobile phlebotomists collected whole blood, serum and a nasopharyngeal or oropharyngeal swab from each participant. Additional blood draws and questionnaires over an approximately 2-month period could optionally be provided by prospective study participants. Before DNA extraction, blood samples from the prospective study were shipped at room temperature or frozen.

There are 13 amino acids in the CDR3, from cysteine to phenylalanine inclusive. The retained sequence is limited to the CDR3, 39 bases, with the frame set at the first base. CDR1 and CDR2 (SGHNT, YENEEA) derive from the germline V gene. Germline trimming: 5 bases from V, 4 bases from J; junction bases outside gene matches: 4. Note on this clone: The target of this receptor is not known. One base away there is no much larger clone; base qualities are not given.

What the authors observed across the whole study: Clinical and demographic metadata were provided uncurated, with the amount varying by source and participant.

The immunoSEQ Assay, a bias-controlled multiplex PCR, was used to amplify TCRbeta CDR3 regions from genomic DNA. Concerning the study's data processing: Within the assay, amplification of reference gene primers was used to estimate how many nucleated cells each sample contained. To quantify the absolute abundance of each unique TCRbeta CDR3 rearrangement, sequence reads were collapsed and filtered. For each sample, productive Simpson clonality was calculated as the square root of Simpson's diversity index over productive rearrangements. The immuneACCESS repertoire file appears here via TCRdb, limited to in-frame rearrangements. These files lack a portion of the clones; in checked studies, under half of the deficit traces to unresolved V genes, and the cause of the others is not known. Clone size and the V and J calls come from that table; the DNA yielded D and trimming. The sample table lists around 130,000 clones, under 85% of them with a count of one. The ten largest clones represent approximately 1.8% of the sample.

Sequenced: PBMCs or T cells enriched from blood (not recorded which). The chain is encoded by TRBV11-3 joined to TRBJ1-2; 7 junctional bases match TRBD1. The TCR was taken from a woman younger than 35 who had been exposed to COVID-19. The DNA sequence is TGTGCCAGCAGCCAGGGACAGTTCTATGGCTACACCTTC. The resulting protein is CASSQGQFYGYTF.